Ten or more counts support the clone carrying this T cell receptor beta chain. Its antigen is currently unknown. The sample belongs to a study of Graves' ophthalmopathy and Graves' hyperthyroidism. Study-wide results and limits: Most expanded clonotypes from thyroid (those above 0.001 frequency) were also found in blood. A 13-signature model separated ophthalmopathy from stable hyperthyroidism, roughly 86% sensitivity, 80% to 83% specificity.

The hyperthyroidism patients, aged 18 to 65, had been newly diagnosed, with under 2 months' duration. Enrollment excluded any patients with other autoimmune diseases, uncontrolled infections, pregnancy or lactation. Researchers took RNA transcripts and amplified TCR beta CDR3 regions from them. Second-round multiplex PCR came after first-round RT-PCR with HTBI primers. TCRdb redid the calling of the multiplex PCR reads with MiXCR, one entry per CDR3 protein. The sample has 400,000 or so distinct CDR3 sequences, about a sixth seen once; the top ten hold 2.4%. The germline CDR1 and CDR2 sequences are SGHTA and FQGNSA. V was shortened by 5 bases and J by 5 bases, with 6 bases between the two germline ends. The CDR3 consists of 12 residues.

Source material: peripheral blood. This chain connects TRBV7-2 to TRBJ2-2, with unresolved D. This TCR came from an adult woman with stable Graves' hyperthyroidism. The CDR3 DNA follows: TGTGCCAGCAGCCCGGATACCGGGGAGCTGTTTTTT. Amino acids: CASSPDTGELFF.